This is a list of T cell receptor beta chains from one sample in a study of blood T cell repertoires in COVID-19. Measured with immunoSEQ multiplex PCR; TCRdb has only the in-frame clones, and not every one. The sample contains about 150,000 clones, roughly 83% of which appear only once. The sequencing sample was made of peripheral blood. The receptors derive from a woman between 55 and 75 years old with acute or convalescent COVID-19. Each CDR3 is given with its conserved first and last residue. A D gene is named only where the DNA matches it firmly. Some rows have no size entry. The others give once, few or many, or a class for an expanded clone.

v_gene	j_gene	d_gene	abundance	len	CDR3nt	CDR3aa
TRBV6-5	TRBJ2-1	TRBD2	NA	16	TGTGCCAGCAGTTTAGCGGGGGGCTACTCCTACAATGAGCAGTTCTTC	CASSLAGGYSYNEQFF
TRBV6-1	TRBJ1-2	TRBD1	NA	15	TGTGCCAGCAGTGAAGCTGGGACAGCTAACTATGGCTACACCTTC	CASSEAGTANYGYTF
TRBV14	TRBJ1-5	NA	NA	9	TGTGCCAGCAGCCTACATGAGCATTTT	CASSLHEHF
TRBV4-1	TRBJ1-1	NA	NA	13	TGCGCCAGCAGCCCCCCCGGGAGGAGAGAAGCTTTCTTT	CASSPPGRREAFF
TRBV5-1	TRBJ1-1	TRBD1	NA	13	TGCGCCAGCTTTGGACAGGAGAACACTGAAGCTTTCTTT	CASFGQENTEAFF
TRBV10-3	TRBJ1-2	NA	NA	13	TGTGCCATCAGCCAGGGAATAGACTATGGCTACACCTTC	CAISQGIDYGYTF
TRBV7-8	TRBJ1-1	NA	NA	14	TGTGCCAGCAGCCGGGGGGCGGTATTGACTGAAGCTTTCTTT	CASSRGAVLTEAFF
TRBV5-1	TRBJ1-1	NA	NA	14	TGCGCCAGCAGCTCGGCCATGGGGGCCACTGAAGCTTTCTTT	CASSSAMGATEAFF
TRBV6-6	TRBJ1-3	NA	NA	15	TGTGCCAGCGGACAGCAGGGCTTCTCTGGAAACACCATATATTTT	CASGQQGFSGNTIYF
TRBV5-4	TRBJ1-2	NA	NA	14	TGTGCCAGCAGTCCCGACAGAACTAACTATGGCTACACCTTC	CASSPDRTNYGYTF
TRBV4-1	TRBJ1-1	NA	few	16	TGCGCCAGCAGCCAATACGCGGACAGACCGAACACTGAAGCTTTCTTT	CASSQYADRPNTEAFF
TRBV6-5	TRBJ1-1	NA	NA	15	TGTGCCAGCAGGACCATCCAGGGGAGGAACACTGAAGCTTTCTTT	CASRTIQGRNTEAFF
TRBV19	TRBJ1-6	TRBD1	NA	17	TGTGCCAGTAGTTTCGGACAGGGGGCGACCTATAATTCACCCCTCCACTTT	CASSFGQGATYNSPLHF
TRBV11-2	TRBJ2-4	TRBD1	NA	14	TGTGCCAGCAGCTTAAGACAGGGCAGCAACATTCAGTACTTC	CASSLRQGSNIQYF
TRBV12-3/TRBV12-4	TRBJ1-5	NA	NA	12	TGTGCCAGCAGTTATCCCGATCAGCCCCAGCATTTT	CASSYPDQPQHF
TRBV3-1/TRBV3-2	TRBJ2-2	TRBD2	once	16	TGTGCCAGCAGCCAGCCGGGGGGGCCGAGCACCGGGGAGCTGTTTTTT	CASSQPGGPSTGELFF
TRBV18	TRBJ1-3	NA	once	14	TGTGCCAGCTCACCCGGGGGTGCTGGAAACACCATATATTTT	CASSPGGAGNTIYF
TRBV18	TRBJ1-5	NA	NA	15	TGTGCCAGCAGGAACCACGGATCAGGGGCTCAGCCCCAGCATTTT	CASRNHGSGAQPQHF
TRBV27	TRBJ1-4	TRBD1	NA	17	TGTGCCAGCAGTTCCCTCAGGAGGGGGCTCACTAATGAAAAACTGTTTTTT	CASSSLRRGLTNEKLFF
TRBV11-2	TRBJ2-3	TRBD2	NA	15	TGTGCCAGCAGCTTCCTAGCGGGGGCGGCAGATACGCAGTATTTT	CASSFLAGAADTQYF
TRBV9	TRBJ1-3	NA	NA	13	TGTGCCAGCAGCTCATCCTCTGGAAACACCATATATTTT	CASSSSSGNTIYF
TRBV30	TRBJ2-1	TRBD2	NA	15	TGTGCCTCCACAGGGACTAGCGGGGGGTTTAATGAGCAGTTCTTC	CASTGTSGGFNEQFF
TRBV15	TRBJ1-1	NA	NA	11	TGTGCCACAGGGGCTAACACTGAAGCTTTCTTT	CATGANTEAFF
TRBV5-1	TRBJ1-2	TRBD1	NA	18	TGCGCCAGCAGCCTGACAGGGGGCGCACCGGGTAGTGACTATGGCTACACCTTC	CASSLTGGAPGSDYGYTF
TRBV27	TRBJ1-2	TRBD1	once	16	TGTGCCAGCAGCCCCAGCCGGGACAGAATTCACTATGGCTACACCTTC	CASSPSRDRIHYGYTF
TRBV24-1	TRBJ1-2	NA	NA	12	TGTGCCACCAGTGACCCGCAGGGGGGCTACACCTTC	CATSDPQGGYTF
TRBV2	TRBJ1-2	TRBD1	NA	19	TGTGCCAGCAGTGAAGCGGCGGGGACAGGGGTCTATTTGGGCTATGGCTACACCTTC	CASSEAAGTGVYLGYGYTF
TRBV5-1	TRBJ1-4	TRBD1	NA	15	TGCGCCAGCAGCGCTGGACAGGGGGCTGGTGAAAAACTGTTTTTT	CASSAGQGAGEKLFF
TRBV29-1	TRBJ1-1	NA	NA	13	TGCAGCGTAGCTCAGGGTCTGAACACTGAAGCTTTCTTT	CSVAQGLNTEAFF
TRBV9	TRBJ1-5	NA	NA	14	TGTGCCAGCAGCGTATCCGGGGAGGATCAGCCCCAGCATTTT	CASSVSGEDQPQHF
TRBV28	TRBJ1-1	NA	NA	14	TGTGCCAGCAGTACCCGAAACAGGAACACTGAAGCTTTCTTT	CASSTRNRNTEAFF
TRBV28	TRBJ1-1	NA	NA	14	TGTGCCAGCAGTTTACCCGAGGGTTACACTGAAGCTTTCTTT	CASSLPEGYTEAFF
TRBV7-3	TRBJ1-2	TRBD1	NA	13	TGTGCCAGCAGCTCCGGGACAGGTGGTGGCTACACCTTC	CASSSGTGGGYTF
TRBV18	TRBJ1-6	TRBD1	NA	16	TGTGCCAGCTCACCACGGGACAGGGTCTATAATTCACCCCTCCACTTT	CASSPRDRVYNSPLHF
TRBV19	TRBJ1-6	NA	NA	14	TGTGCCAGTATGGAGGGACGAAATAATTCACCCCTCCACTTT	CASMEGRNNSPLHF
TRBV5-1	TRBJ2-2	NA	NA	12	TGCGCCAGCTTCGGGAGTTCCGGGGAGCTGTTTTTT	CASFGSSGELFF
TRBV6-5	TRBJ1-1	TRBD1	NA	14	TGTGCCAGCAGTTACTCCACAGGGGCAACTGAAGCTTTCTTT	CASSYSTGATEAFF
TRBV5-5	TRBJ2-1	NA	once	14	TGTGCCAGCAGCTTGTGGCAGGGGTACAATGAGCAGTTCTTC	CASSLWQGYNEQFF
TRBV2	TRBJ1-1	NA	NA	15	TGTGCCAGCAGTGAAGCGATGGGGGCGAACACTGAAGCTTTCTTT	CASSEAMGANTEAFF
TRBV7-9	TRBJ2-1	TRBD1	NA	14	TGTGCCAGCAGCCTAGGACAGGGGGGCAATGAGCAGTTCTTC	CASSLGQGGNEQFF
TRBV6-5	TRBJ2-1	NA	NA	16	TGTGCCAGCAGTTACGCAGATTCTAGCTCCTACAATGAGCAGTTCTTC	CASSYADSSSYNEQFF
TRBV30	TRBJ2-1	NA	many	11	TGTGCCTGGAGTGTACACGATGAGCAGTTCTTC	CAWSVHDEQFF
TRBV10-1	TRBJ2-5	TRBD2	once	13	TGCGCCAGCAGTCCTAGCGGGGGAGAGACCCAGTACTTC	CASSPSGGETQYF
TRBV6-6	TRBJ1-2	NA	NA	12	TGTGCCAGCAGTTACTCGGCCGCTGGCTACACCTTC	CASSYSAAGYTF
TRBV27	TRBJ1-5	NA	once	15	TGTGCCAGCAGGGGGGGGGTCCTTAGCAATCAGCCCCAGCATTTT	CASRGGVLSNQPQHF
TRBV28	TRBJ2-2	NA	NA	17	TGTGCCAGCAGTTTGGTCCAGGGGACGACGAACACCGGGGAGCTGTTTTTT	CASSLVQGTTNTGELFF
TRBV30	TRBJ1-5	NA	NA	13	TGTGCCTGGAGTACGGGGAGCAATCAGCCCCAGCATTTT	CAWSTGSNQPQHF
TRBV7-9	TRBJ1-2	TRBD1	NA	14	TGTGCCAGCTCCCCCGGGACAGGGCGGTATGGCTACACCTTC	CASSPGTGRYGYTF
TRBV11-2	TRBJ1-6	NA	NA	18	TGTGCCAGCAGCTTAGACCAGGACCGGGGAGGGAGAAATTCACCCCTCCACTTT	CASSLDQDRGGRNSPLHF
TRBV10-1	TRBJ2-1	NA	NA	14	TGCGCCAGCAGTGAGTCGAGGGGAGGGGGGGAGCAGTTCTTC	CASSESRGGGEQFF
TRBV11-2	TRBJ2-3	NA	NA	15	TGTGCCAGCAGCTTAGTCCCTCGGTCCGGGGAAACGCAGTATTTT	CASSLVPRSGETQYF
TRBV6-1	TRBJ2-1	NA	once	16	TGTGCCAGCAGTGACCTAGCGCGGATGAACTACAATGAGCAGTTCTTC	CASSDLARMNYNEQFF
TRBV7-8	TRBJ1-6	NA	NA	15	TGTGCCAGCAGCCTTAGACTCTTCGGGGATTCACCCCTCCACTTT	CASSLRLFGDSPLHF
TRBV7-9	TRBJ2-1	TRBD1	NA	15	TGTGCCAGCAGCCAAACCGGGACAGGGGCATTTGAGCAGTTCTTC	CASSQTGTGAFEQFF